This T cell receptor beta chain was sequenced for a study of blood T cell repertoires in COVID-19 (dated by TCRdb to the early 2020s). Concerning the study at large: Collaborator samples came from the United States, Italy and Spain and covered acute and convalescent phases of COVID-19. The samples were drawn from two sources: the first 160 participants of the ongoing ImmuneRACE study, and about 1,300 subjects contributed by 6 global collaborators. Sample metadata almost always included a de-identified subject ID, COVID-19 status, age in years and sex. The material from the prospective study consisted of cDNA or gDNA derived from T cells, B-cell-depleted T cells, or PBMCs. A freely available public database, intended as a resource for researchers studying the immune response to SARS-CoV-2, is where the repertoires were released. HLA class I and class II types, where available, came from metadata supplied by the sample provider rather than from assay-based typing. Deeply sampled blood TCRbeta repertoires from subjects exposed to, actively infected with, or recovered from COVID-19 were included in the dataset. Findings and caveats that apply to the study as a whole: How much clinical and demographic metadata was included differed by source and by participant, and the metadata was provided uncurated.

Whole blood was collected in K2EDTA tubes by collaborating institutions according to the institutions' own protocols. For TCRbeta analysis, collaborators shipped samples in one of three forms: frozen whole blood, isolated PBMCs, or DNA extracted from either of those sample types. TCRbeta CDR3 regions were amplified from genomic DNA using the immunoSEQ Assay, a bias-controlled multiplex PCR. For the original study's pipeline: Within the assay, amplification of reference gene primers was used to estimate how many nucleated cells each sample contained. To quantify the absolute abundance of each unique TCRbeta CDR3 rearrangement, sequence reads were collapsed and filtered. For each sample, productive Simpson clonality was calculated by taking the square root of Simpson's diversity index across productive rearrangements. This immuneACCESS table, as held by TCRdb, lists in-frame sequences with V and J called but not all clones. Of the missing ones, under half trace to an unresolved V gene in checked studies; the others have no known cause. That table is the source of V, J and clone size, and D and trimming were worked out from the DNA. The sample table lists more than 65,000 clones, around 83% of them with a count of one. Together, the top ten hold approximately 20% of the sample.

As for this clone: The clone's antigen remains unknown. No base qualities exist here, and no much larger clone lies one base off it.

The sequence was obtained from a woman between 45 and 60 years old with acute or convalescent COVID-19. The sample comprised peripheral blood.

The DNA reads as follows: TGTGCCAGCAGTGAAGCCGGGACTAGCGGGACAGATACGCAGTATTTT. The translation is CASSEAGTSGTDTQYF. The sequence joins TRBV2 to TRBJ2-3; TRBD2 aligns with 12 central bases. Inclusive of the bounding cysteine and phenylalanine, the CDR3 is 16 residues long. This entry keeps only the CDR3 DNA: 48 bases, framed from base 1. Based on the germline V gene, the CDR1 and CDR2 sequences are SNHLY and FYNNEI. Germline trimming: 0 bases from V, 3 bases from J; junction bases outside gene matches: 1.